The clone carrying this TCR beta chain was detected only a few times. Its antigen remains unknown. MiXCR, applied by TCRdb to the 5' RACE reads, yields one record per CDR3 protein. The sample comprises over 300,000 distinct CDR3 sequences, around 6.8% of which are singletons, and about a sixth rests with the top ten. The data are from a study of T cells after yellow fever vaccination. Study findings and constraints: Booster sampling recovered most clones from primary vaccination (under 98% CD4, around 88% CD8).

Trimming shortened V by 4 bases and J by 0 bases, and 7 bases separated the two germline ends. The CDR3 extends over 13 amino acids. Germline CDR1 and CDR2: SGHKS and YYEKEE (reference sequence). Source: PBMCs, taken about 41 days after the first yellow fever vaccination. The clonotype comes from a man between 18 and 29 years old who received the YFV17D yellow fever vaccine. V usage is TRBV5-5 and J usage is TRBJ2-5; D unresolved. CDR3 sequence: CASSDQYQETQYF. CDR3 DNA sequence: TGTGCCAGCAGCGACCAGTACCAAGAGACCCAGTACTTC.